This TCR beta chain is from a study of beta chain features in type 1 diabetes. Study observations and caveats: Moderately but significantly shorter TCRB CDR3s were found in Type 1 diabetes patients in all four CD4+ subsets.

Looked up from germline, CDR1 is SEHNR and CDR2 is FQNEAQ (reference sequence). The CDR3 runs to 11 residues. V was pared by 6 bases and J by 14 bases, with 7 bases of the junction left unmatched. This clone was seen at least ten times. Its antigen is unknown. The purity of all sorted populations exceeded 98%. Of the isolated RNA, all was reverse transcribed, and so the sequenced material was expressed TCRB transcripts. Here immunoSEQ multiplex PCR was the method, and the copy in TCRdb shows in-frame clones only, minus some. The table shows about 700,000 clones, with about an eighth occurring only once.

The receptor was isolated from a man aged 18 to 30 with type 1 diabetes. The J gene is TRBJ2-5, the V gene TRBV7-9; 9 nucleotides line up with TRBD1. Sequenced material: naive CD4+ T cells from blood. The CDR3 is CASSNGDRVYF. CDR3 DNA: TGTGCCAGCAGTAACGGGGACAGGGTATACTTC.